Listed below are T cell receptor beta chains from one sample, sequenced in a study of T-cell reconstitution after alpha-beta-depleted transplantation in children. TCRdb processed the PCR reads anew with MiXCR; each CDR3 protein has one entry. The sample yields about 980,000 distinct CDR3 sequences, roughly 29% seen once. Source: PBMCs, mostly from graft donor cells, taken 360 days after TCRalphabeta/CD19-depleted stem cell transplant. All receptors come from a boy younger than two who had a stem cell transplant for SCID, so the T cells may come from the graft donor. CDR3s include the opening cysteine and the closing phenylalanine or tryptophan. The size field is filled for only some rows; it gives once, few, many or a size class.

.	TRBV20-1	CSARAPSRETQYF
.	TRBV6-1	CASRSGPAPGYEKLFF
few	TRBV20-1	CSASSGLAGLGTDTQYF
.	TRBV6-2/TRBV6-3	CASSYGGYGTEAFF
.	TRBV28	CASTEQGQPYEQYF
.	TRBV5-1	CASLPGISSTDTQYF
.	TRBV4-1	CASSQGISRGGIYNEQFF
.	TRBV7-8	CASRPRQGVVPNTEAFF
few	TRBV7-3	CASSLRLGSPDTQYF
.	TRBV27	CASRQDRNYNEQFF
many	TRBV11-2	CASSFGDSLGDETQYF
few	TRBV6-5	CASSYSRAGTGGRGYTF
few	TRBV5-5	CASSLGRGMGETQYF
.	TRBV9	CASSVLGQTYNEQFF
.	TRBV12-3/TRBV12-4	CASTQGAQVRNQPQHF
.	TRBV3-1	CASSQVELASWETQYF
.	TRBV20-1	CSAPGQGDIQYF
once	TRBV11-2	CASSWTGSETQYF
few	TRBV7-8	CASTRDRVVVASTDTQYF
few	TRBV20-1	CSARGQTMNTEAFF
few	TRBV4-1	CASSQVPSGGAGELFF
few	TRBV19	CASSTLRQGGRTEAFF
.	TRBV11-2	CASSLPWGTSEYEQYF
.	TRBV20-1	CSAPVGSSYNSPLHF
.	TRBV18	CASSPEISIAKNIQYF
.	TRBV7-2	CASSPTGVGANVLTF
.	TRBV4-1	CASSHPFISYNEQFF
few	TRBV4-2	CASSQRAGAIQETQYF
.	TRBV5-1	CASSKGQSQDTQYF
.	TRBV2	CASSDADRLSYNEQFF
.	TRBV27	CASSLGSTSYEQYF
.	TRBV20-1	CSASNPGAPTDTQYF
few	TRBV5-5	CASSVGDRAAPQHF
few	TRBV10-3	CAISRDRVKYEQYF
.	TRBV2	CASSDWASGTIDDDEQFF
.	TRBV7-3	CASSSLGAGDTQYF
few	TRBV3-1	CASSQDRTRNSPLHF
.	TRBV10-3	CATAQGLAKNIQYF
.	TRBV7-9	CASSQGTSGVSTYEQYF
.	TRBV20-1	CSAWDSRGDTQYF
few	TRBV27	CASSLAGVSSYEQYF
.	TRBV2	CASSELAGGQDTQYF
many	TRBV29-1	CSVSAAAEAFF
.	TRBV4-1	CASSHYQNTEAFF
many	TRBV12-3/TRBV12-4	CASSPGTGGQYEQYF
few	TRBV6-4	CASSDQRTDTQYF
.	TRBV15	CATSVRTSGGETQYF
few	TRBV12-3/TRBV12-4	CASSFLPGQSYNEQFF
few	TRBV20-1	CSARVGGKGDTQYF
.	TRBV12-3/TRBV12-4	CASSFDGLPTYEQYF